One and the same sample provided the 13 T cell receptor beta chains below, sequenced in a study of glioma-infiltrating T cells after dendritic cell vaccination. Time point defined: after dendritic cell vaccination, including at tumor progression/relapse. Assay used: immunoSEQ multiplex PCR; TCRdb lists only in-frame clones, some missing. The repertoire includes approximately 90,000 clones, 80% to 90% of them detected once, and roughly 2% sits in the top ten. The specimen comprised blood, sampled after dendritic cell vaccination. The receptors come from a human donor with glioblastoma.

V usage is TRBV7-9 and J usage is TRBJ2-2; 8 bases line up with TRBD1. Losses at the gene ends were 5 bases for V and 5 bases for J; bases not matched to a gene: 7. Germline V gene sequence: CDR1 SEHNR, CDR2 FQNEAQ (reference sequence). CDR3 size: 15 residues. DNA of the CDR3: TGTGCCAGCAGCCATACCCGACAGGGGACCGGGGAGCTGTTTTTT. The encoded protein is CASSHTRQGTGELFF.

In nucleotides, the CDR3 is TGTGCCAGCCTCGGGACGGGAGGGTCCTATGGCTACACCTTC. Translated, it gives CASLGTGGSYGYTF. V is TRBV6-1 and J is TRBJ1-2; D perhaps matches TRBD1 (5 bases). The CDR3 has 14 residues. Germline assignment: CDR1 MNHNS and CDR2 SASEGT. V was shortened by 8 bases and J by 4 bases, with 17 bases between the two germline ends.

The V and J genes are TRBV14 and TRBJ2-1; a weak D match, TRBD2 (7 bases). The germline CDR1 and CDR2 sequences are SGHDN and FVKESK. V lost 1 base and J 4 bases, leaving 11 bases between the germline ends. The CDR3 length is 15 residues. In DNA, the CDR3 is TGTGCCAGCAGCCAAGGGGGGGGGCAATACAATGAGCAGTTCTTC. As protein: CASSQGGGQYNEQFF. The full variable domain, its missing parts supplied by reference TRBV14 and TRBJ2-1, is EAGVTQFPSHSVIEKGQTVTLRCDPISGHDNLYWYRRVMGKEIKFLLHFVKESKQDESGMPNNRFLAERTGGTYSTLKVQPAELEDSGVYFCASSQGGGQYNEQFFGPGTRLTVL.

The chain is built from TRBV7-9 and TRBJ2-4; D unclear. This CDR3 spans 12 amino acids. Trimming cost V 0 bases and J 7 bases, with 4 bases left between them. Germline CDR1 reads SEHNR; CDR2 reads FQNEAQ (reference sequence). CDR3 DNA: TGTGCCAGCAGCTTAGCTGAGAACATTCAGTACTTC. Protein product: CASSLAENIQYF.

The CDR3 protein is CSAHLNTEAFF. The DNA for the CDR3 is TGCAGTGCTCACTTGAACACTGAAGCTTTCTTT. V and J are TRBV20-1 and TRBJ1-1, with D unclear. V lost 5 bases, J lost 0 bases, and 4 bases lay in between. In germline, CDR1 is DFQATT, CDR2 SNEGSKA (reference sequence). CDR3 length equals 11 residues.

In this sample, this clone turned up once. The chain carries TRBV10-3 and TRBJ2-7; D is possibly TRBD1 (6 bases). The V and J ends lost 6 bases and 5 bases respectively, with 14 bases between them. CDR1 and CDR2 from the germline V gene are ENHRY and SYGVKD. The CDR3 spans 13 residues. This CDR3 is CAIRGHPQDEQYF. The DNA of the CDR3 is TGTGCCATCAGGGGACACCCCCAGGACGAGCAGTACTTC.

J is TRBJ2-7 and V is TRBV5-6; D is uncertain. Trimming took off 3 bases at V and 3 bases at J, with 13 bases between the two ends. Germline CDR1 and CDR2: SGHDT and YYEEEE. The CDR3 has 14 residues. The CDR3 reads CASSYARPYYEQYF. Written as DNA, the CDR3 is TGTGCCAGCAGCTATGCGAGGCCTTACTACGAGCAGTACTTC.

This sequence joins TRBV5-5 and TRBJ1-1, with 8 bases matching TRBD1. The CDR3 is made up of 14 amino acids. Trimming cost V 3 bases and J 7 bases; bases outside gene matches: 8. Germline V gives CDR1 SGHKS, CDR2 YYEKEE (reference sequence). As DNA, the CDR3 is TGTGCCAGCAGCTGGGAGATCGGGACAGGTGAAGCTTTCTTT. Translating it yields CASSWEIGTGEAFF. Complete variable domain (other parts from reference TRBV5-5 and TRBJ1-1): DAGVTQSPTHLIKTRGQQVTLRCSPISGHKSVSWYQQVLGQGPQFIFQYYEKEERGRGNFPDRFSARQFPNYSSELNVNALLLGDSALYLCASSWEIGTGEAFFGQGTRLTVV.

A few counts support this clone. The chain is built from TRBV5-1 and TRBJ1-1, with 7 bases aligning to TRBD1. Trimming removed 4 bases from V and 7 bases from J; junction bases left unmatched: 7. From germline, CDR1 is SGHRS and CDR2 YFSETQ. The length of the CDR3 is 13 residues. The CDR3 DNA reads as TGCGCCAGCAGCGCCAGGGCAGGGGGTGAAGCTTTCTTT. Its protein product is CASSARAGGEAFF.

V usage is TRBV6-6 and J usage is TRBJ1-2; the match to TRBD1 covers 9 bases. With 7 bases clipped from V and 4 bases from J, the junction kept 7 bases outside the gene matches. This CDR3 has 14 amino acids. Germline CDR1 is MNHNY and CDR2 is SVGAGI (reference sequence). Written as DNA, the CDR3 is TGTGCCAGCACCCACGGGACAGGGTTCTATGGCTACACCTTC. Protein sequence: CASTHGTGFYGYTF.

This clone was observed a handful of times. The chain recombines TRBV28 with TRBJ1-1; TRBD1 aligns across 7 bases. The CDR3 length is 16 residues. V trimming: 5 bases; J trimming: 1 base; junction bases outside the gene matches: 10. Per the germline V gene, CDR1 is MDHEN and CDR2 is SYDVKM. In DNA form, the CDR3 reads TGTGCCAGCAGTCCCCAGGGGGTTGGTCCGAACACTGAAGCTTTCTTT. This codes for CASSPQGVGPNTEAFF.

The chain recombines TRBV11-3 with TRBJ2-4; TRBD1 aligns across 9 bases. The CDR3 consists of 15 residues. With V trimmed by 0 bases and J by 8 bases, 5 bases remained unmatched. Germline loops: CDR1 SGHNT, CDR2 YENEEA. The CDR3 region has the DNA TGTGCCAGCAGCTTAGATACGGACAGGGGAGACATTCAGTACTTC. This sequence encodes CASSLDTDRGDIQYF.

This clone was picked up a small number of times. The V call is TRBV7-9, the J call TRBJ1-4, with 8 nucleotides matching TRBD1. The CDR3 covers 14 residues. The J segment lost 4 bases and the V segment lost 8 bases, leaving 6 bases of the junction unmatched. CDR1 and CDR2 (germline): SEHNR, FQNEAQ (reference sequence). The CDR3 nucleotides read TGTGCCAGCGGGCCTGGACAGGGTAATGAAAAACTGTTTTTT. It yields the protein CASGPGQGNEKLFF.